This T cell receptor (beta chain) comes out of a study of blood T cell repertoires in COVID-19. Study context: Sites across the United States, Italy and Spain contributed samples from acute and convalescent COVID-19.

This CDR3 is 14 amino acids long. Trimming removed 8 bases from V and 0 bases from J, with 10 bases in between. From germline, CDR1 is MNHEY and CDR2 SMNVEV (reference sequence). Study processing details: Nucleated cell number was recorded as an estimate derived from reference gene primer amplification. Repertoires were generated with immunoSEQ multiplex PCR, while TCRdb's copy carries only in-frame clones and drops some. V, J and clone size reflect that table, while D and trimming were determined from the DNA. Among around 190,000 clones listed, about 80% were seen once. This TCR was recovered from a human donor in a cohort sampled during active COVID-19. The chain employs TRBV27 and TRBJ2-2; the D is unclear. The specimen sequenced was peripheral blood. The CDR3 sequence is CASHRGANTGELFF. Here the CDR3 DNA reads TGTGCCAGCCACCGAGGCGCGAACACCGGGGAGCTGTTTTTT.